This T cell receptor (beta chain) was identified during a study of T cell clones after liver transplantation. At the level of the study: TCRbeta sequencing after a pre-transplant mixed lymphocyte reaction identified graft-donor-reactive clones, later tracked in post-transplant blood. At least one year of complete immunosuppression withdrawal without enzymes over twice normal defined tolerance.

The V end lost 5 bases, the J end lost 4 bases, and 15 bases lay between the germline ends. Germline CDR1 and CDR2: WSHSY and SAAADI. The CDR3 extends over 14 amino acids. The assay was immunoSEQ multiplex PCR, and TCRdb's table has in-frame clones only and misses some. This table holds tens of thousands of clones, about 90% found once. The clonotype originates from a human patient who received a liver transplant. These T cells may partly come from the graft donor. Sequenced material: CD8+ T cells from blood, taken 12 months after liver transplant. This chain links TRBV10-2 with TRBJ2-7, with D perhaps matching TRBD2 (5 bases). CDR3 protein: CASSTRLVMYEQYF. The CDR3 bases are TGCGCCAGCAGTACTAGATTGGTGATGTACGAGCAGTACTTC.